This is a list of T cell receptor beta chains from one sample in a study of technical replicates of blood from several donors. Sequencing used immunoSEQ multiplex PCR; TCRdb keeps in-frame clones, though not all of them. The sample consists of about 56,000 clones, approximately 92% of them appearing once. Sequencing used PBMCs. All receptors derive from a human donor in good health. Some clones in this sample may be carry-over from other donors' samples. Each CDR3 is given with its conserved first and last residue. The order of the fields is V gene, clone size, J gene, D gene, CDR3 DNA, CDR3 protein. D genes are given only for firm matches. Only some rows state a clone size, as once, few, many or a class for expanded clones.

TRBV7-6	.	TRBJ1-5	.	TGTGCCAGCAGCTTTGGGGGGAATCAGCCCCAGCATTTT	CASSFGGNQPQHF
TRBV5-4	.	TRBJ2-3	TRBD1	TGTGCCAGCAGCCCCGACAGGGGGCCAGATACGCAGTATTTT	CASSPDRGPDTQYF
TRBV7-7	.	TRBJ2-3	.	TGTGCCAGCAGACGACTCCAGACTAGCACAGATACGCAGTATTTT	CASRRLQTSTDTQYF
TRBV11-2	.	TRBJ2-1	.	TGTGCCAGCAGCGCCCAAAGGTCGGGGAGATGGGTCAATGAGCAGTTCTTC	CASSAQRSGRWVNEQFF
TRBV5-1	.	TRBJ1-1	TRBD1	TGCGCCAGCAGCCGACAGGGGGATGACCCTGAAGCTTTCTTT	CASSRQGDDPEAFF
TRBV5-5	.	TRBJ2-1	.	TGTGCCAGCTCAACGGCGTTTTCGGGGTACAATGAGCAGTTCTTC	CASSTAFSGYNEQFF
TRBV7-3	.	TRBJ2-1	TRBD2	TGTGCCAGCAGGACTAGCGGACTCAATGAGCAGTTCTTC	CASRTSGLNEQFF
TRBV7-8	.	TRBJ2-6	.	TGTGCCAGCAGCTTAATTGCGGGGTCTGGGGCCAACGTCCTGACTTTC	CASSLIAGSGANVLTF
TRBV4-1	.	TRBJ1-6	.	TGCGCCAGCAGCCAAGGTGGTTCCGGGTTCGGGTCACCCCTCCACTTT	CASSQGGSGFGSPLHF
TRBV7-9	.	TRBJ2-7	.	TGTGCCAGCAGCCGAGAGAGAGGACTGCCCCTCTTCTACGAGCAGTACTTC	CASSRERGLPLFYEQYF
TRBV7-2	.	TRBJ2-7	TRBD2	TGTGCCAGCAGCTTAGCGAGGTGGACTAGCGGGACAACCTACGAGCAGTACTTC	CASSLARWTSGTTYEQYF
TRBV29-1	.	TRBJ1-1	TRBD1	TGCAGCGTTGAAAAGGGGGCAAGAACTGAAGCTTTCTTT	CSVEKGARTEAFF
TRBV18	.	TRBJ1-3	.	TGTGCCAGCTCACCTCCCAGACAGGCTACCTCTGGAAACACCATATATTTT	CASSPPRQATSGNTIYF
TRBV5-4	.	TRBJ1-2	.	TGTGCCAGCAGCTCATCCGGGACAAATGGCTACACCTTC	CASSSSGTNGYTF
TRBV2	few	TRBJ2-7	.	TGTGCCAGCAGGGGACTTCTAACCTACGAGCAGTACTTC	CASRGLLTYEQYF
TRBV4-3	.	TRBJ2-3	.	TGCGCCAGCAGCCACGGAGGTCCAGATACGCAGTATTTT	CASSHGGPDTQYF
TRBV30	.	TRBJ2-1	TRBD2	TGTGCCTGGACTAGCGGGAGCAATGAGCAGTTCTTC	CAWTSGSNEQFF
TRBV19	once	TRBJ2-5	TRBD1	TGTGCCAGTAGTATCTCGGGACAGGGAGCCCAAGAGACCCAGTACTTC	CASSISGQGAQETQYF
TRBV7-9	.	TRBJ2-3	TRBD2	TGTGCCAGCAGCCCACGTCCGGGACTAGCGACTCCCAGGGATACGCAGTATTTT	CASSPRPGLATPRDTQYF
TRBV6-6	.	TRBJ2-7	.	TGTGCCAGCAGCCCTCAGTCCGGGACACAGTCCTACGAGCAGTACTTC	CASSPQSGTQSYEQYF
TRBV4-1	once	TRBJ2-3	.	TGCGCCAGCAGCCCCCTCCGGTTCTCACGTTCAGATACGCAGTATTTT	CASSPLRFSRSDTQYF
TRBV6-1	.	TRBJ2-3	.	TGTGCCAGCAGAGGACTACCCACAGATACGCAGTATTTT	CASRGLPTDTQYF
TRBV5-1	.	TRBJ2-7	.	TGCGCCAGCAGCTTGGGGGCGGGCTACGAGCAGTACTTC	CASSLGAGYEQYF
TRBV6-6	.	TRBJ2-7	TRBD1	TGTGCCAGCGCCGACAGGGGTTCCGTGCAGTACTTC	CASADRGSVQYF
TRBV7-9	.	TRBJ2-2	TRBD1	TGTGCCAGCTCCTCCCCAGGGGGCTTTAGCACCGGGGAGCTGTTTTTT	CASSSPGGFSTGELFF
TRBV6-5	.	TRBJ2-7	TRBD2	TGTGCCAGCAGTTACTCGAAACTAGCGGGAGTCAACGAGCAGTACTTC	CASSYSKLAGVNEQYF
TRBV6-1	.	TRBJ2-2	.	TGTGCCAGCAGGCGGGACCTCACCGGGGAGCTGTTTTTT	CASRRDLTGELFF
TRBV30	.	TRBJ1-6	.	TGTGCCTTACAGGATGGGTCACCCCTCCACTTT	CALQDGSPLHF
TRBV6-4	.	TRBJ1-2	.	TGTGCCAGCAGTGACTCGGGTACCGGGGGCTACACCTTC	CASSDSGTGGYTF
TRBV7-8	once	TRBJ2-5	.	TGTGCCAGCAGCCCCTCTTGGACCCAGTACTTC	CASSPSWTQYF
TRBV6-1	.	TRBJ1-2	.	TGTGCCAGCAGTCCAGAGGGATCCTATGGCTACACCTTC	CASSPEGSYGYTF
TRBV7-6	.	TRBJ1-3	.	TGTGCCAGCAGCCCCGGACTGATAAGCTCTGGAAACACCATATATTTT	CASSPGLISSGNTIYF
TRBV7-2	.	TRBJ2-2	.	TGTGCCAGCAGCTTAGCGTCGGCTAGCGGGGAGCTGTTTTTT	CASSLASASGELFF
TRBV7-9	.	TRBJ2-1	.	TGTGCCAGCAGCTTAGAAGGGGATGAGCAGTTCTTC	CASSLEGDEQFF
TRBV19	.	TRBJ2-2	TRBD2	TGTGCCAGCACCGGGACTAGCGGGGGGGAGACCGGGGAGCTGTTTTTT	CASTGTSGGETGELFF
TRBV27	.	TRBJ1-5	TRBD1	TGTGCCTCTAAGGCAGGGGGCGGTGGCAATCAGCCCCAGCATTTT	CASKAGGGGNQPQHF
TRBV4-2	.	TRBJ2-1	TRBD2	TGTGCCAGCAGCCAAGGGGGCGGGGGTACCAATGAGCAGTTCTTC	CASSQGGGGTNEQFF
TRBV7-9	.	TRBJ2-7	.	TGTGCCAGCAGCTTTGGGACTGATTCTCACGAGCAGTACTTC	CASSFGTDSHEQYF
TRBV27	.	TRBJ2-1	TRBD2	TGTGCCAGCAGTTTACTAGCGGGGGAAGGTGAGCAGTTCTTC	CASSLLAGEGEQFF
TRBV5-1	.	TRBJ2-5	TRBD2	TGCGCCAGCAGCTTGGCCTCGGGGGGTCAAGAGACCCAGTACTTC	CASSLASGGQETQYF
TRBV27	.	TRBJ2-1	TRBD2	TGTGCCAGCAGTTTAAGGGGGACTAGCGGGAGCTCCTACAATGAGCAGTTCTTC	CASSLRGTSGSSYNEQFF
TRBV9	.	TRBJ2-1	.	TGTGCCAGCAGCGTAGTTGGGGACTCTACAAATGAGCAGTTCTTC	CASSVVGDSTNEQFF
TRBV11-3	.	TRBJ2-1	TRBD2	TGTGCCAGCAGCTTAGAACCGGGGCTAGCGGGAGCAGAGCAGTTCTTC	CASSLEPGLAGAEQFF
TRBV7-2	.	TRBJ2-3	TRBD2	TGTGCCAGCAGCGAGGCTAGCGGGAGGAGCACAGATACGCAGTATTTT	CASSEASGRSTDTQYF
TRBV28	.	TRBJ1-2	.	TGTGCCAGCAGACGGAGTGGCTATGGCTACACCTTC	CASRRSGYGYTF
TRBV2	medium-sized	TRBJ1-2	.	TGTGCCAGCAGGGCGGGAAGCAACTATGGCTACACCTTC	CASRAGSNYGYTF
TRBV6-6	.	TRBJ2-7	TRBD2	TGTGCCAGCAGTTACGGTAGCGGGAGCTACGAGCAGTACTTC	CASSYGSGSYEQYF
TRBV29-1	.	TRBJ1-3	TRBD1	TGCAGCACTACCGGGACAGCGGAGGGAAACACCATATATTTT	CSTTGTAEGNTIYF
TRBV9	.	TRBJ2-1	.	TGTGCCAGCAGCGGGATGGGGAGCTCCTACAATGAGCAGTTCTTC	CASSGMGSSYNEQFF
TRBV7-8	.	TRBJ1-5	.	TGTGCCAGCAGCTTAGGGAGACAGGAGTACAATCAGCCCCAGCATTTT	CASSLGRQEYNQPQHF
TRBV7-2	.	TRBJ1-2	.	TGTGCCAGCAGCTTAGTCTGGGCCCCGGGAGGCTACACCTTC	CASSLVWAPGGYTF
TRBV4-3	few	TRBJ1-6	.	TGCGCCAGCAGCCAAACCTTAGTGGATTCACCCCTCCACTTT	CASSQTLVDSPLHF
TRBV2	.	TRBJ1-2	.	TGTGCCAGCAGTTATCGGGGGGCTAACTATGGCTACACCTTC	CASSYRGANYGYTF
TRBV7-6	.	TRBJ2-7	TRBD1	TGTGCCAGCAGCTCGAGTATTGGACAGGGAACCTACGAGCAGTACTTC	CASSSSIGQGTYEQYF
TRBV7-7	.	TRBJ2-1	.	TGTGCCAGCAGCTTAGAGGGGGACCTCAATGAGCAGTTCTTC	CASSLEGDLNEQFF
TRBV4-1	.	TRBJ2-7	.	TGCGCCAGCAGCCAAGCCCCGGGTCCCTCCTACGAGCAGTACTTC	CASSQAPGPSYEQYF
TRBV7-9	.	TRBJ2-2	TRBD1	TGTGCCAGCAGACCGAGCCCTGGACAGGGGGACACCGGGGAGCTGTTTTTT	CASRPSPGQGDTGELFF
TRBV29-1	.	TRBJ1-3	.	TGCAGCGTCGGAGGTGCGGGAGGAAACACCATATATTTT	CSVGGAGGNTIYF